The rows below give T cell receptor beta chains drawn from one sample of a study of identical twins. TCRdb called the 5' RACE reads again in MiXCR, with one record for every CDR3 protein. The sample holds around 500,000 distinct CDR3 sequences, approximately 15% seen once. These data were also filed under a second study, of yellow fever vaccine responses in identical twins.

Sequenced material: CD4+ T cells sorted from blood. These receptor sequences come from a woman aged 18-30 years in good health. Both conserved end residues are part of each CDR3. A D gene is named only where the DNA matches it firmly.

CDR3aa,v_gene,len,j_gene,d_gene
CASSLRALAGGPHEQFF,TRBV7-2,17,TRBJ2-1,TRBD2
CASSLTGVGNEQFF,TRBV11-1,14,TRBJ2-1,NA
CASSEGPRSRKGDTQYF,TRBV9,17,TRBJ2-3,NA
CASSLGSGTYNEQFF,TRBV5-1,15,TRBJ2-1,NA
CSARAFQGKTGELFF,TRBV20-1,15,TRBJ2-2,NA
CASSLVPILAGGDNEQFF,TRBV5-1,18,TRBJ2-1,TRBD2
CASSYLHARKSNNEQFF,TRBV6-2/TRBV6-3,17,TRBJ2-1,NA
CSASIIDTQYF,TRBV20-1,11,TRBJ2-3,NA
CSVDRANYGYTF,TRBV29-1,12,TRBJ1-2,NA
CATSRDLRENSPLHF,TRBV15,15,TRBJ1-6,NA
CASSVSPRSGVANYGYTF,TRBV9,18,TRBJ1-2,NA
CASSQQGAVTQYF,TRBV14,13,TRBJ2-3,TRBD1
CASSLDSGSQRRGEQFF,TRBV5-1,17,TRBJ2-1,TRBD2
CAMGAGLGWADTQYF,TRBV5-6,15,TRBJ2-3,NA
CAIRPDRVTGNTIYF,TRBV10-3,15,TRBJ1-3,TRBD1
CSARGGRTPYEQYF,TRBV20-1,14,TRBJ2-7,NA
CASSQDRRLAGGSYNEQFF,TRBV3-1,19,TRBJ2-1,TRBD2
CASSTPPLNEQFF,TRBV7-3,13,TRBJ2-1,NA
CASRARVTTYEQYF,TRBV6-1,14,TRBJ2-7,NA
CAISEARTDTQYF,TRBV10-3,13,TRBJ2-3,NA
CASSFLTTRTGANTGELFF,TRBV27,19,TRBJ2-2,TRBD1
CASSPQKGAGQPQHF,TRBV7-2,15,TRBJ1-5,TRBD1
CASSIGSKGSHEQYF,TRBV19,15,TRBJ2-7,NA
CASSGGRGGSGREETQYF,TRBV5-1,18,TRBJ2-5,TRBD2
CASSLWGQGGTGLDGYTF,TRBV28,18,TRBJ1-2,TRBD1
CASSQFQEFQGQETQYF,TRBV4-1,17,TRBJ2-5,NA
CASMRPTTGSYNEQFF,TRBV6-2/TRBV6-3,16,TRBJ2-1,NA
CASSLTSGRNEQFF,TRBV6-5,14,TRBJ2-1,TRBD2
CASTRGAGEQFF,TRBV6-5,12,TRBJ2-1,NA
CASSSTGQGRETQYF,TRBV6-5,15,TRBJ2-5,TRBD1
CSAHLELQHYYGYTF,TRBV20-1,15,TRBJ1-2,NA
CASSPGTGWSYEQYF,TRBV18,15,TRBJ2-7,TRBD1
CASSPPYGSSYEQYF,TRBV28,15,TRBJ2-7,NA
CSARDSVLVEYF,TRBV20-1,12,TRBJ2-7,NA
CASDGTGVAYEQYF,TRBV6-2/TRBV6-3,14,TRBJ2-7,TRBD1
CASSPTGTGSPLHF,TRBV14,14,TRBJ1-6,NA
CASSPNNEKLFF,TRBV18,12,TRBJ1-4,NA
CASASQGGWKTQYF,TRBV28,14,TRBJ2-5,NA
CATAVERGAYEQYF,TRBV6-1,14,TRBJ2-7,TRBD2
CASSQGRSEQFF,TRBV3-1,12,TRBJ2-1,NA
CASSYPAGEGEKLFF,TRBV6-5,15,TRBJ1-4,NA
CASRLTSNSAGELFF,TRBV12-3/TRBV12-4,15,TRBJ2-2,NA
CASSLGTSNTGELFF,TRBV7-9,15,TRBJ2-2,NA
CASSESNEQYF,TRBV2,11,TRBJ2-7,NA
CASSTKGTATQYF,TRBV12-3/TRBV12-4,13,TRBJ2-4,TRBD1
CAIGVAGMETRYF,TRBV10-3,13,TRBJ2-5,TRBD2
CATRSYGYTF,TRBV24-1,10,TRBJ1-2,NA
CASSQDSGGSGETQYF,TRBV4-3,16,TRBJ2-5,NA
CSVKTSGGPQETQYF,TRBV29-1,15,TRBJ2-5,TRBD2
CASNINEQFF,TRBV2,10,TRBJ2-1,NA
CASSPGDRKYGYTF,TRBV7-2,14,TRBJ1-2,NA